The 21 T cell receptor beta chains below were found in one sample sequenced in a study of OX40 agonist ivuxolimab in advanced cancers. Assay used: immunoSEQ multiplex PCR; TCRdb lists only in-frame clones, some missing. Of tens of thousands of clones detected, 89% appear once; the ten largest clones hold around 6%. The specimen was CD4+ or CD8+ T cells sorted from blood, collected in a trial of the OX40 agonist ivuxolimab. The receptors were sampled from an adult with an advanced solid tumor such as melanoma, head and neck, liver or kidney cancer.

This chain links TRBV7-2 with TRBJ2-3; D unresolved. The CDR3 has 17 residues. The V end was cut by 5 bases, the J end by 2 bases, with 20 bases between. CDR1 is SGHTA, CDR2 FQGNSA, per germline. As DNA, the CDR3 is TGTGCCAGCAGCCTATGGGGAAATCCGACCTACACAGATACGCAGTATTTT. Translating it yields CASSLWGNPTYTDTQYF.

This sequence joins TRBV14 and TRBJ2-1, with 10 bases aligning to TRBD2. The V segment lost 4 bases and the J segment 4 bases; nucleotides outside the gene matches: 1. The germline V gene encodes CDR1 SGHDN and CDR2 FVKESK. The CDR3 extends over 14 amino acids. The CDR3 region has the DNA TGTGCCAGCAGCCCGGGACTAGCGTACAATGAGCAGTTCTTC. As protein: CASSPGLAYNEQFF.

The rearrangement uses TRBV25-1 and TRBJ1-1; D gene uncertain. V lost 4 bases to trimming and J lost 4 bases, with 10 bases between them. The germline V gene has CDR1 MGHDK and CDR2 SYGVNS. This CDR3 has 13 residues. In DNA form, the CDR3 reads TGTGCCAGCAGTGGATTGGGAGGCACTGAAGCTTTCTTT. Translating it yields CASSGLGGTEAFF.

CDR3 protein: CASSLTGSHEQYV. For the CDR3, the DNA is TGTGCCAGCAGTTTAACAGGGAGTCACGAGCAGTACGTC. V gene TRBV28 combines with J gene TRBJ2-7; tentative D call: TRBD1 (6 bases). V lost 2 bases and J 5 bases, leaving 10 bases between the germline ends. This CDR3 has 13 amino acids. The V gene's germline CDR1 is MDHEN and CDR2 SYDVKM.

The chain links TRBV7-6 to TRBJ1-1, with 10 nucleotides matching TRBD1. Germline lookup yields CDR1 SGHVS and CDR2 FNYEAQ. This CDR3 is 15 amino acids long. V lost 5 bases and J lost 7; bases outside the gene matches: 10. In nucleotides, the CDR3 is TGTGCCAGCAGCGCCTCCAGGGACAGGGGTCTTGAAGCTTTCTTT. Amino acid sequence: CASSASRDRGLEAFF.

The chain carries TRBV4-3 and TRBJ2-5, with TRBD2 identical over 8 bases. Germline V gene lookup returns CDR1 LGHNA and CDR2 YSLEER. CDR3 length equals 15 residues. J was trimmed by 3 bases and V by 3 bases; bases with no gene match: 6. The CDR3 sequence: CASSQGSGVKETQYF. CDR3 coding DNA: TGCGCCAGCAGCCAGGGTAGCGGGGTTAAAGAGACCCAGTACTTC.

This clone was seen only once. The CDR3: CASSLGGPNYGYTF. In DNA, the CDR3 is TGCGCCAGCAGCTTGGGAGGGCCTAACTATGGCTACACCTTC. V usage is TRBV5-1 and J usage is TRBJ1-2; D is unresolved. Germline V gene lookup returns CDR1 SGHRS and CDR2 YFSETQ. V was clipped by 0 bases and J by 0 bases, with 6 bases between them. The CDR3 spans 14 residues.

V and J are TRBV4-1 and TRBJ2-5; tentatively, D is TRBD1 (6 bases). The CDR3 covers 14 residues. Trimming cost V 1 base and J 4 bases, with 10 bases left between them. Per germline, CDR1 MGHRA and CDR2 YSYEKL. The CDR3 region is CASSQVLGGETQYF. CDR3 nucleotides: TGCGCCAGCAGCCAAGTGCTAGGGGGAGAGACCCAGTACTTC.

The chain carries TRBV4-1 and TRBJ2-5, with 8 bases identical to TRBD1. V trimming: 4 bases; J trimming: 2 bases; junction bases outside the gene matches: 3. The CDR3 is made up of 14 amino acids. The germline CDR1 and CDR2 sequences are MGHRA and YSYEKL. The CDR3 sequence: CASSPGGLQETQYF. CDR3 DNA sequence: TGCGCCAGCAGCCCAGGGGGCTTACAAGAGACCCAGTACTTC.

The chain carries TRBV13 and TRBJ2-7; D may be TRBD2 (6 bases). V gave up 2 bases and J gave up 5 bases, with 22 bases separating them. The CDR3 has 17 residues. CDR1 and CDR2 (germline): PRHDT, FYEKMQ (reference sequence). CDR3 region: CASSLKWGVDAMHEQYF. CDR3 coding DNA: TGTGCCAGCAGCTTAAAGTGGGGGGTCGACGCAATGCACGAGCAGTACTTC.

This chain uses TRBV28 with TRBJ1-1, with D possibly TRBD1 on 6 matching bases. The V gene's germline CDR1 is MDHEN and CDR2 SYDVKM. The CDR3 is 15 amino acids. V lost 5 bases to trimming and J lost 0 bases, with 13 bases between them. CDR3 in amino acids: CASSALGGLNTEAFF. The CDR3 DNA reads TGTGCCAGCAGTGCCTTGGGGGGCTTGAACACTGAAGCTTTCTTT.

The chain combines TRBV2 with TRBJ2-1, with TRBD2 identical over 7 bases. Germline V lookup: CDR1 SNHLY, CDR2 FYNNEI. The CDR3 is 14 amino acids. V trimming: 9 bases; J trimming: 0 bases; junction bases outside the gene matches: 5. CDR3 sequence: CARGKRGSYNEQFF. The CDR3 bases are TGTGCCAGGGGGAAGCGGGGCTCCTACAATGAGCAGTTCTTC.

This clone was picked up one time. The chain links TRBV7-2 to TRBJ1-5; D call uncertain. This CDR3 has 15 amino acids. Germline values: CDR1 SGHTA, CDR2 FQGNSA. V dropped 0 bases and J dropped 5 bases, with 11 bases sitting between them. CDR3 sequence: CASSLALVGYQPQHF. Here the CDR3 DNA reads TGTGCCAGCAGCTTAGCGCTAGTAGGGTATCAGCCCCAGCATTTT.

In DNA, the CDR3 is TGTGCCAGCAGTCGACGGGAAGGAAACACCATATATTTT. Translating it yields CASSRREGNTIYF. V usage is TRBV27 and J usage is TRBJ1-3; D remains ambiguous. Trimming cost V 5 bases and J 4 bases, with 9 bases left between them. Per the germline V gene, CDR1 is MNHEY and CDR2 is SMNVEV (reference sequence). The CDR3 runs 13 residues.

The CDR3 loop is CATSRESGTVNEQFF. The CDR3 DNA reads as TGTGCCACCAGCAGAGAGTCCGGGACGGTCAATGAGCAGTTCTTC. This rearrangement joins TRBV15 to TRBJ2-1, with D perhaps matching TRBD1 or TRBD2 (5 bases each). The V end was cut by 0 bases, the J end by 6 bases, with 12 bases between. Germline V gives CDR1 LNHNV, CDR2 YYDKDF (reference sequence). The CDR3 has 15 residues.

V and J are TRBV19 and TRBJ1-1; the D is unclear. The V and J ends lost 6 bases and 0 bases respectively, with 11 bases between them. Per the germline V gene, CDR1 is LNHDA and CDR2 is SQIVND (reference sequence). The CDR3 is 14 residues long. The CDR3: CASSPQTVNTEAFF. The DNA for the CDR3 is TGTGCCAGTAGCCCACAGACGGTGAACACTGAAGCTTTCTTT.

This clone was detected only once. The gene calls are TRBV30 and TRBJ1-2; D call uncertain. The CDR3 runs 11 residues. V was trimmed by 4 bases and J by 5 bases, leaving 8 bases between them. Germline CDR1 is GTSNPN and CDR2 is SVGIG (reference sequence). CDR3 in DNA: TGTGCCTGGACCGGCGGGTATGGCTACACCTTC. Its translation: CAWTGGYGYTF.

The chain joins TRBV5-1 to TRBJ2-7; perhaps TRBD1 as D (6 bases). This CDR3 region has 18 residues. V gave up 0 bases and J gave up 3 bases, with 22 bases separating them. Germline V gene sequence: CDR1 SGHRS, CDR2 YFSETQ. The CDR3 protein is CASSLEYFGDTQCYEQYV. Here the CDR3 DNA reads TGCGCCAGCAGCTTGGAGTATTTTGGGGACACCCAGTGCTACGAGCAGTACGTC.

CDR3 protein: CASSVGDSSREQFF. CDR3 sequence (DNA): TGTGCCAGCAGCGTAGGGGACAGCTCACGGGAGCAGTTCTTC. The chain employs TRBV9 and TRBJ2-1, with 7 bases lining up with TRBD1. Germline V gives CDR1 SGDLS, CDR2 YYNGEE. The CDR3 consists of 14 residues. J gave up 10 bases and V 0 bases, and 7 bases lay outside the gene matches.

V usage is TRBV4-1 and J usage is TRBJ2-7; D may be TRBD1 (5 bases). Germline V gives CDR1 MGHRA, CDR2 YSYEKL. V was clipped by 4 bases and J by 0 bases, with 7 bases between them. The CDR3 is 13 amino acids. The CDR3 reads CASSPTVSYEQYV. CDR3 DNA: TGCGCCAGCAGCCCGACAGTCTCCTACGAGCAGTACGTC.

This clone was found once. The genes are TRBV27 and TRBJ2-7; possibly TRBD2 for D (7 bases). Between the trimmed V and J ends, which lost 5 bases and 2 bases, there was a span of 16 bases. The length of the CDR3 is 15 residues. Germline V gene data show CDR1 as MNHEY and CDR2 as SMNVEV (reference sequence). Here the CDR3 reads CASSPGGGGAYEQYV. The CDR3 DNA is TGTGCCAGCAGTCCCGGAGGGGGGGGCGCCTACGAGCAGTACGTC.